This TCR beta chain derives from a study of T cells after yellow fever vaccination. Across the whole study: Fractions of low cell number were prepared using SMART-Seq v4 Ultra Low Input.

This clonotype was observed at least ten times. TCRdb redid the calling of the 5' RACE reads with MiXCR, one entry per CDR3 protein. The table shows around 600,000 distinct CDR3 sequences, with approximately 13% occurring only once. The germline V and J ends were trimmed by 4 bases and 4 bases, with 17 bases remaining between them. The CDR3 is 16 residues long. Germline lookup yields CDR1 SGHRS and CDR2 YFSETQ. The source of this sequence is a man aged 25-45 years who received the YFV17D yellow fever vaccine. This chain joins TRBV5-1 and TRBJ2-2; D remains unclear. The sequences come from PBMCs, collected on the day of the yellow fever booster vaccination. The CDR3 here is CASSQDMRTRTGELFF. DNA of the CDR3: TGCGCCAGCAGCCAAGACATGCGGACCCGCACCGGGGAGCTGTTTTTT.